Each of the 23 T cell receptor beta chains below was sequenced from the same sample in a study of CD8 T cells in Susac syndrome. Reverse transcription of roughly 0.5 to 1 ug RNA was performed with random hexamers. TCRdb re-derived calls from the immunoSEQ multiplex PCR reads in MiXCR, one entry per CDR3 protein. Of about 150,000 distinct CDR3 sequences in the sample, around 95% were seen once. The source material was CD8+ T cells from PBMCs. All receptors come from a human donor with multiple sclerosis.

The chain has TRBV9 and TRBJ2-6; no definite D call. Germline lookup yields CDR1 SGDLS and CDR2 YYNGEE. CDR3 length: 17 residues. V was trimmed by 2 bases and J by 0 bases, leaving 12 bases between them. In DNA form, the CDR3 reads TGTGCCAGCAGCGTGGAAGGACGCTTCTCTGGGGCCAACGTCCTGACTTTC. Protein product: CASSVEGRFSGANVLTF.

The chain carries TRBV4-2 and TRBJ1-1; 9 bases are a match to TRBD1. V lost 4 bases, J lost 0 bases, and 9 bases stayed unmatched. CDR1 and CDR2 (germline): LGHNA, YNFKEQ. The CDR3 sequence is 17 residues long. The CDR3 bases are TGTGCCAGCAGCCCCAGGGACAGGGAAACCTTGAACACTGAAGCTTTCTTT. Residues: CASSPRDRETLNTEAFF.

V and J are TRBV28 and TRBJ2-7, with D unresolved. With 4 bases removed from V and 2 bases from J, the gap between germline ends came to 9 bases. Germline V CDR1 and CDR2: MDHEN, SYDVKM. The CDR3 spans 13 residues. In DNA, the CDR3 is TGTGCCAGCAGTTCACCGATACCCTACGAGCAGTACTTC. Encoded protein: CASSSPIPYEQYF.

Here the CDR3 DNA reads TGTGCCAGCAGTTCCGGTCCCGGGACGGGTTCACCCCTCCACTTT. Its protein product is CASSSGPGTGSPLHF. The chain couples TRBV27 to TRBJ1-6; possibly TRBD1 for D (5 bases). The length of the CDR3 is 15 residues. The germline V gene has CDR1 MNHEY and CDR2 SMNVEV (reference sequence). Trimming stripped 4 bases from V and 9 bases from J, with 16 bases between.

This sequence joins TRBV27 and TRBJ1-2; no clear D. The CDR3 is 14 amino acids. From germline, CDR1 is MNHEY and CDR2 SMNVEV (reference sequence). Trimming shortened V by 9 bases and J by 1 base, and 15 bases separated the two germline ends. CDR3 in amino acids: CASALGSLNYGYTF. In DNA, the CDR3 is TGTGCCAGTGCCTTAGGATCCCTTAACTATGGCTACACCTTC.

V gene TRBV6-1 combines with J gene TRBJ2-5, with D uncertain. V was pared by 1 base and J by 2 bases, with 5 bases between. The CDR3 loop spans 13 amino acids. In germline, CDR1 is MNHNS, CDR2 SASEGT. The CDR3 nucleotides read TGTGCCAGCAGTGAAGTGATACAAGAGACCCAGTACTTC. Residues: CASSEVIQETQYF.

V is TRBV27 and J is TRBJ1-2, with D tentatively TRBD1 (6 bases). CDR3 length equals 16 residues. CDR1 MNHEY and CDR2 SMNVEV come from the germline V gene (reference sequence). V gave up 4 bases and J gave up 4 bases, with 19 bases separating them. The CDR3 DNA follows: TGTGCCAGCAGTTGGTCCGCAGGGGAGGCCGTCTATGGCTACACCTTC. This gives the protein CASSWSAGEAVYGYTF.

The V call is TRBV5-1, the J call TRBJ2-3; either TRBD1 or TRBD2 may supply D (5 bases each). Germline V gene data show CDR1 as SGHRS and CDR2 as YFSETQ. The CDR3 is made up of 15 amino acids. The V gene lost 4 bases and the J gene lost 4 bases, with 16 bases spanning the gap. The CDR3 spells CASSPEGRAADTQYF. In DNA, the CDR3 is TGCGCCAGCAGCCCCGAGGGACGCGCGGCAGATACGCAGTATTTT.

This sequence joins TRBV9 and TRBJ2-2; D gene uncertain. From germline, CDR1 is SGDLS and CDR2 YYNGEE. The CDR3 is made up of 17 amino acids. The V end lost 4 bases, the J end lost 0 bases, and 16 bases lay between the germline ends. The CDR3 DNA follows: TGTGCCAGCAGCTCTACAAGGGCAGAAACGAACACCGGGGAGCTGTTTTTT. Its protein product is CASSSTRAETNTGELFF.

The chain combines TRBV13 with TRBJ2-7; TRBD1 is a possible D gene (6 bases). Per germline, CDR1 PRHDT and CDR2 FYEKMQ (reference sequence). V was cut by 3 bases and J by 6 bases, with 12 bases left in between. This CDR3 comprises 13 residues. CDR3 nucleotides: TGTGCCAGCAGCTTTCAGGGGCAGGGCGAGCAGTACTTC. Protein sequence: CASSFQGQGEQYF.

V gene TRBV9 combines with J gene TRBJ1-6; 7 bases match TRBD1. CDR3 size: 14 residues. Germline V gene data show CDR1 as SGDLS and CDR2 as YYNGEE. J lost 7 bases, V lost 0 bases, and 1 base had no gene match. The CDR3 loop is CASSVGDRNSPLHF. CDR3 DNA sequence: TGTGCCAGCAGCGTAGGGGACAGAAATTCACCCCTCCACTTT.

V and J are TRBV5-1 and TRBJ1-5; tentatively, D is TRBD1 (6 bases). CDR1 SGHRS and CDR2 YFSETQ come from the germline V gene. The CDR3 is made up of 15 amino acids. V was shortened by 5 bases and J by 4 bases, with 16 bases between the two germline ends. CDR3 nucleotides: TGCGCCAGCAGACAGGGACCGTTGTGGAATCAGCCCCAGCATTTT. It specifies CASRQGPLWNQPQHF.

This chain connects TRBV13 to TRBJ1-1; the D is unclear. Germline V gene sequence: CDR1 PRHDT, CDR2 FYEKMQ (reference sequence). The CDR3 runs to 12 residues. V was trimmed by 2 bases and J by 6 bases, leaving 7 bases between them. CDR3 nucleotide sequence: TGTGCCAGCAGCTTAATAAGCTCTGAAGCTTTCTTT. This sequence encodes CASSLISSEAFF.

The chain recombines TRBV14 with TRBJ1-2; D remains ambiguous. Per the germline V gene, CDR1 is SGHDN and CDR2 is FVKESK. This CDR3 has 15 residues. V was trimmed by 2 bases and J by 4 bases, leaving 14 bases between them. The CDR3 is CASSQSPRTLYGYTF. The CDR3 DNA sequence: TGTGCCAGCAGCCAAAGTCCGCGTACTCTCTATGGCTACACCTTC.

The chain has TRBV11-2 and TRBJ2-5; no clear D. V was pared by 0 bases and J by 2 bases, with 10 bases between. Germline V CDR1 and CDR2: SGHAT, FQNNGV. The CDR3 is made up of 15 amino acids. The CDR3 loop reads CASSLDPGTQETQYF. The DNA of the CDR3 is TGTGCCAGCAGCTTAGATCCAGGAACTCAAGAGACCCAGTACTTC.

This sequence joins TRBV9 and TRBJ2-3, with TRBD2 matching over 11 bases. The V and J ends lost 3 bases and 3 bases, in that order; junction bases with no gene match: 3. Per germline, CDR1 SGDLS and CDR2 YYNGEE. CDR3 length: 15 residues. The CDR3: CASSGSGGATDTQYF. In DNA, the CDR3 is TGTGCCAGCAGCGGTAGCGGGGGGGCAACAGATACGCAGTATTTT.

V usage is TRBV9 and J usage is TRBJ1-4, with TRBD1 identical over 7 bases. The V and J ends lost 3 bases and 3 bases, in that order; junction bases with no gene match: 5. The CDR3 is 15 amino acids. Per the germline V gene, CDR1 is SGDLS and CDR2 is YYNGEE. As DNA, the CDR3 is TGTGCCAGCAGCGCCTCAGGGGGATCTAATGAAAAACTGTTTTTT. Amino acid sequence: CASSASGGSNEKLFF.

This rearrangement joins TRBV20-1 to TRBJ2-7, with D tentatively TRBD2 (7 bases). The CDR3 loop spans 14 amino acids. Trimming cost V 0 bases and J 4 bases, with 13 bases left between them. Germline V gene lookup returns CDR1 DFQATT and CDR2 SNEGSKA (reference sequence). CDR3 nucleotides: TGCAGTGCTAGAGATCGGGGGGCCAGGTACGAGCAGTACTTC. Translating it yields CSARDRGARYEQYF.

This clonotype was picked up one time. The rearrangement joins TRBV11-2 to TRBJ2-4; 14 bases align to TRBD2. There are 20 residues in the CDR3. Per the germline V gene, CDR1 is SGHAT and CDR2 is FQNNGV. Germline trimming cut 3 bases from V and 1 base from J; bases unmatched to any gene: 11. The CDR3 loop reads CASSLLPLTSGGAAKNIQYF. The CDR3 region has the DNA TGTGCCAGCAGCTTGCTCCCTTTGACTAGCGGGGGGGCCGCCAAAAACATTCAGTACTTC.

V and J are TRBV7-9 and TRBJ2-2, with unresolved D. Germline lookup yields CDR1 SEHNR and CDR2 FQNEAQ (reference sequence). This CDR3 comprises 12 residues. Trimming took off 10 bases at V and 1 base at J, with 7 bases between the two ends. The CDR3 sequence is CATAENTGELFF. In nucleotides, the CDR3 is TGTGCCACCGCGGAGAACACCGGGGAGCTGTTTTTT.

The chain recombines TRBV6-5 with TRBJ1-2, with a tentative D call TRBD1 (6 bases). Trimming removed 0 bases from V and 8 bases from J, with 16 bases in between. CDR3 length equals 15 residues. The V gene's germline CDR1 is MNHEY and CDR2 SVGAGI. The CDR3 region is CASSYSKAGAKGYTF. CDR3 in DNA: TGTGCCAGCAGTTACTCGAAGGCGGGGGCGAAAGGCTACACCTTC.

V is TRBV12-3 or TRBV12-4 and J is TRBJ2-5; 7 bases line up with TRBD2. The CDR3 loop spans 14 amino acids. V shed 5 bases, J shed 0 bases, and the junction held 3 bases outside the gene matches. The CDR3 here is CASSPRGNQETQYF. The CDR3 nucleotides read TGTGCCAGCAGTCCGCGGGGGAACCAAGAGACCCAGTACTTC.

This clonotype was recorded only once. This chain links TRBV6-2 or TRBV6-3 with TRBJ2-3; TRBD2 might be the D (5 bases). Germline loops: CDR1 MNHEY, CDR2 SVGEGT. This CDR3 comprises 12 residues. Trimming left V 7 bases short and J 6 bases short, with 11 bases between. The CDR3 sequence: CASTYPGDTQYF. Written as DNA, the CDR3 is TGTGCCAGCACCTACCCGGGGGATACGCAGTATTTT.